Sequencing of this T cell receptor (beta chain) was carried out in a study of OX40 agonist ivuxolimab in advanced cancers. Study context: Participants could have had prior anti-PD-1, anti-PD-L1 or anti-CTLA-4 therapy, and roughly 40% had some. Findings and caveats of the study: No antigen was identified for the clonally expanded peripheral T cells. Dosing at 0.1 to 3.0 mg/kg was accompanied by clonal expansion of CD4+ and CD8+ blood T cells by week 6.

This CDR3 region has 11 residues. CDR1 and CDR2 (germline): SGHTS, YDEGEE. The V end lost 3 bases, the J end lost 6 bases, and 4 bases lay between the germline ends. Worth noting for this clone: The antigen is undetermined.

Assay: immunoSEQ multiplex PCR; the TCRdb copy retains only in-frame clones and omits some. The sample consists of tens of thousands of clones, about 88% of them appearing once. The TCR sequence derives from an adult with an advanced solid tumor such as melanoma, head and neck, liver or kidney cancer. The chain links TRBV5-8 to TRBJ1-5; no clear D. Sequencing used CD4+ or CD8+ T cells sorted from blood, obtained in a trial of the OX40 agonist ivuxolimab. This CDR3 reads CASSWSQPQHF. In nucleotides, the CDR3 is TGTGCCAGCAGCTGGAGTCAGCCCCAGCATTTT.